This TCR beta chain was observed in a study of tumor-infiltrating lymphocytes in primary liver carcinoma. Turning to the study itself: Those enrolled were patients of both sexes, who were aged 30 to 69 years.

Study findings and constraints: Pairs comparing tumor with adjacent tissue or blood overlapped less than pairs drawn from tumor regions.

TCR beta cDNA was reverse-transcribed from 500 ng of total RNA. The reaction used a constant-region primer and ProtoScript II reverse transcriptase. What produced the TCR beta libraries was three nested multiplex PCR rounds using slightly modified ARM-PCR. The first two PCR rounds, around 10 cycles each, used TRBV1-TRBV30 forward primers and a C-beta reverse primer. Via MiXCR, TCRdb re-called the multiplex PCR reads, giving one row per CDR3 protein. Among just over 300,000 distinct CDR3 sequences listed, about three fifths were seen once. A remark on this clonotype: Its specificity is not known.

For blood RNA, unsorted whole blood served as the source, and germline DNA was extracted too. Germline V gives CDR1 PRHDT, CDR2 FYEKMQ (reference sequence). CDR3 length equals 15 residues. Trimming took 2 bases from V and 2 from J; bases not matched to a gene: 5. Sequenced sample: peripheral blood. The J gene is TRBJ2-7, the V gene TRBV13, with 8 bases fitting TRBD1. This TCR came from a woman aged 25 to 45 with primary liver carcinoma and hepatitis B virus infection. CDR3 in DNA: TGTGCCAGCAGCTTAACAGGGGGTAAAGCCTACGAGCAGTACTTC. Encoded protein: CASSLTGGKAYEQYF.